This T cell receptor (beta chain) was identified during a study of graft-versus-host responses after intestinal transplantation. As for the study in general: Recipients got multivisceral, liver-intestinal, or isolated intestinal transplants. Each recipient received anti-thymocyte globulin induction, then tacrolimus and steroids for three to four years.

Measured with immunoSEQ multiplex PCR; TCRdb has only the in-frame clones, and not every one. Among about 18,000 clones listed, almost 85% were seen once. The study, taken as a whole, reports: Recipient marrow harbored GvH clones, some of which surfaced first in ileum or blood.

This clone was seen once. Its antigen is currently unknown. This clonotype originated in a human patient who received an intestinal transplant, so some T cells may come from the graft donor. Sequencing was performed on PBMCs, taken 14 days after transplant.

The CDR3 bases are TGTGCCAGTAGTATTTACGGGGGACAGGGGGAATCACCCCAGCATTTT. Translating it yields CASSIYGGQGESPQHF. V and J are TRBV19 and TRBJ1-5, with 11 bases aligning to TRBD1. The CDR3 runs to 16 residues. The ends lost 3 bases at V and 10 bases at J; junction bases unmatched: 11. Germline V gene lookup returns CDR1 LNHDA and CDR2 SQIVND (reference sequence).